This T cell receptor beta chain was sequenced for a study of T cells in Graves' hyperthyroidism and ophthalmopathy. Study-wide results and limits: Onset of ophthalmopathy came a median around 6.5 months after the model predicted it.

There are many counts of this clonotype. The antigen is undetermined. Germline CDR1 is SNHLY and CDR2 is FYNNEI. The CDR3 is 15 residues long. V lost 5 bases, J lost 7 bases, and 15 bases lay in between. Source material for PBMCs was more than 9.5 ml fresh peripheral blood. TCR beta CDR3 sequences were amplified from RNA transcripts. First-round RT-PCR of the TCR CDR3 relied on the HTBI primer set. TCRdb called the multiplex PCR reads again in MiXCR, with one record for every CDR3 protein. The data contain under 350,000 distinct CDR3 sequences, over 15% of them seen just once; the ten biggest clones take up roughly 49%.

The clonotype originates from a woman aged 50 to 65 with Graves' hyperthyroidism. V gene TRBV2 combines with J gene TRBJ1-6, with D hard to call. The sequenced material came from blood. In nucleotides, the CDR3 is TGTGCCAGCAGTCCCAACCAGGCCCAAAATTCACCCCTCCACTTT. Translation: CASSPNQAQNSPLHF.